These 17 T cell receptor beta chains were all obtained from the same sample, sequenced in a study of human T cells and chemical hapten exposure. TCRdb ran MiXCR on the RACE reads and lists one entry per CDR3 protein. In the table there are 300,000 to 350,000 distinct CDR3 sequences, around 7% of which are singletons. As to time point: patch test 1, 2 weeks after DPC sensitization. Noted treatment: therapeutic diphenylcyclopropenone sensitization with weekly scalp DPC. The sequences come from whole blood, collected in connection with sensitization to the hapten diphenylcyclopropenone (DPC). These receptors were obtained from a woman under 30 with alopecia areata. Some clones in this sample may be carry-over from other donors' samples.

This chain connects TRBV7-2 to TRBJ1-6; D is unclear. The V end lost 1 base, the J end lost 10 bases, and 8 bases lay between the germline ends. This CDR3 is 13 amino acids long. CDR1 SGHTA and CDR2 FQGNSA come from the germline V gene. As DNA, the CDR3 is TGTGCCAGCAGCTTAGATGGGGAGTCACCCCTCCACTTT. Translated, it gives CASSLDGESPLHF.

There are many counts of this clonotype. The V gene is TRBV20-1, the J gene TRBJ1-2; perhaps TRBD1 as D (5 bases). Germline V gene lookup returns CDR1 DFQATT and CDR2 SNEGSKA (reference sequence). The germline V and J ends were trimmed by 1 base and 8 bases, with 11 bases remaining between them. The CDR3 is made up of 12 amino acids. The chain's CDR3 is CSARGSGRGYTF. Written as DNA, the CDR3 is TGCAGTGCTAGAGGGTCAGGGAGGGGCTACACCTTC.

This clonotype has ten or more counts. The V call is TRBV12-3 or TRBV12-4, the J call TRBJ1-5, with D maybe TRBD1 (5 bases). Trimming took 3 bases from V and 2 from J, leaving 17 bases between them. The CDR3 length is 17 residues. The CDR3 nucleotides are TGTGCCAGCAGTTTGGTGGCAGGGCAAAGGGGCAATCAGCCCCAGCATTTT. It is translated as CASSLVAGQRGNQPQHF.

This clonotype was detected many times. This chain connects TRBV6-1 to TRBJ1-6; maybe TRBD1 (6 bases). CDR3 length: 16 amino acids. Germline values: CDR1 MNHNS, CDR2 SASEGT. V lost 6 bases and J lost 9, with 21 bases in between. The CDR3 nucleotides read TGTGCCAGCAGATACAGGGCTGGGGTAGTAGGTTCACCCCTCCACTTT. It encodes CASRYRAGVVGSPLHF.

The table lists this clonotype with many counts. This chain connects TRBV12-3 or TRBV12-4 to TRBJ2-3; D possibly matches TRBD1 or TRBD2 (5 bases each). V lost 5 bases, J lost 6 bases, and 24 bases lay in between. This CDR3 region has 17 residues. In DNA, the CDR3 is TGTGCCAGCAGTCTACGTAGCGCAGTAAATAGGGGTGATACGCAGTATTTT. Translation gives CASSLRSAVNRGDTQYF.

In this sample, this clonotype turned up a few times. This chain connects TRBV11-2 to TRBJ1-1, with D unclear. Germline V lookup: CDR1 SGHAT, CDR2 FQNNGV. Trimming cost V 1 base and J 3 bases, with 15 bases left between them. This CDR3 contains 16 residues. The CDR3 region has the DNA TGTGCCAGCAGCTTAGTGAGGCAGGAGTTCGACACTGAAGCTTTCTTT. As protein: CASSLVRQEFDTEAFF.

In this sample, this clonotype turned up many times. J is TRBJ2-3 and V is TRBV7-2; maybe TRBD1 (6 bases). Germline V gene lookup returns CDR1 SGHTA and CDR2 FQGNSA. The CDR3 consists of 17 residues. V was shortened by 2 bases and J by 2 bases, with 17 bases between the two germline ends. This chain's CDR3 is CASSLRYRGQSTDTQYF. In DNA form, the CDR3 reads TGTGCCAGCAGCTTAAGGTATCGCGGACAGTCCACAGATACGCAGTATTTT.

This clonotype was detected ten times or more. V is TRBV29-1 and J is TRBJ1-5; D might be TRBD1 (6 bases). With 2 bases removed from V and 1 base from J, the gap between germline ends came to 6 bases. Germline V gene sequence: CDR1 SQVTM, CDR2 ANQGSEA. The CDR3 is 13 residues long. This chain's CDR3 is CSVETGSNQPQHF. The CDR3 DNA reads TGCAGCGTTGAAACAGGGAGCAATCAGCCCCAGCATTTT.

In its sample, this clonotype was seen many times. The V call is TRBV6-5, the J call TRBJ2-1; TRBD2 might be the D (6 bases). The V and J ends lost 0 bases and 12 bases respectively, with 15 bases between them. Germline CDR1 MNHEY, CDR2 SVGAGI. The CDR3 has 14 amino acids. The CDR3 DNA sequence: TGTGCCAGCAGTTACTCGGGGAGAGCGGGCGGGCAGTTCTTC. This encodes CASSYSGRAGGQFF.

The chain is built from TRBV18 and TRBJ1-5; 8 bases are shared with TRBD1. From germline, CDR1 is KGHSH and CDR2 LQKENI. V shed 3 bases, J shed 2 bases, and the junction held 6 bases outside the gene matches. The CDR3 has 16 amino acids. DNA of the CDR3: TGTGCCAGCTCACCCCCAGGGGGCAACGGCAATCAGCCCCAGCATTTT. It codes for CASSPPGGNGNQPQHF.

This clonotype was observed at least ten times. This chain connects TRBV25-1 to TRBJ1-5; D is uncertain. This CDR3 contains 12 residues. Germline CDR1 is MGHDK and CDR2 is SYGVNS. V was shortened by 3 bases and J by 6 bases, with 6 bases between the two germline ends. For the CDR3, the DNA is TGTGCCAGCAGTGAGTCGGGTCAGCCCCAGCATTTT. Its translation: CASSESGQPQHF.

Ten or more counts support this clonotype. The chain links TRBV6-6 to TRBJ1-6; a possible D gene is TRBD1 (5 bases). CDR3 size: 14 residues. V was trimmed by 2 bases and J by 9 bases, leaving 11 bases between them. The V gene's germline CDR1 is MNHNY and CDR2 SVGAGI (reference sequence). Here the CDR3 reads CASSYGGIGSPLHF. The DNA of the CDR3 is TGTGCCAGCAGTTACGGGGGAATCGGTTCACCCCTCCACTTT.

This clonotype was observed at least ten times. J is TRBJ1-2 and V is TRBV27; 10 bases are a match to TRBD1. Germline V gene sequence: CDR1 MNHEY, CDR2 SMNVEV (reference sequence). This CDR3 has 14 amino acids. V shed 4 bases and J 3 bases; nucleotides not matched to a gene: 2. The CDR3 DNA follows: TGTGCCAGCAGTTCGACAGGGGGCGACTATGGCTACACCTTC. As protein: CASSSTGGDYGYTF.

The chain joins TRBV5-1 to TRBJ1-1, with 7 nucleotides matching TRBD1. The J segment lost 1 base and the V segment lost 3 bases, leaving 6 bases of the junction unmatched. Germline-derived CDR1 and CDR2 are SGHRS and YFSETQ. This CDR3 contains 15 residues. CDR3 DNA sequence: TGCGCCAGCAGCTCCAGAGGGGGCGAGAACACTGAAGCTTTCTTT. It specifies CASSSRGGENTEAFF.

This clonotype has at least ten counts. The chain recombines TRBV28 with TRBJ2-7, with 8 nucleotides matching TRBD1. CDR1 and CDR2 (germline): MDHEN, SYDVKM. Losses at the gene ends were 1 base for V and 5 bases for J; bases not matched to a gene: 4. The CDR3 length is 14 residues. The CDR3 DNA follows: TGTGCCAGCAGTTTATCGGACAGGGCCCACGAGCAGTACTTC. It encodes CASSLSDRAHEQYF.

This clonotype was detected only once. This may be a read error: a much more frequent sequence differs by one nucleotide. The chain recombines TRBV12-3 or TRBV12-4 with TRBJ2-3; 7 bases match TRBD2. The CDR3 is 14 residues long. The CDR3 reads CAGSWAGVPDTQYF. The CDR3 DNA reads as TGTGCCGGCAGTTGGGCGGGGGTTCCAGATACGCAGTATTTT.

This clonotype occurred a few times. The chain combines TRBV4-1 with TRBJ1-4; no reliable D call. This CDR3 comprises 12 residues. V lost 2 bases and J lost 8, with 6 bases in between. The V gene's germline CDR1 is MGHRA and CDR2 YSYEKL. This CDR3 is CASSQTEEKLFF. CDR3 in DNA: TGCGCCAGCAGCCAAACAGAGGAAAAACTGTTTTTT.